This T cell receptor (beta chain) was identified during a study of T cell repertoires in cytomegalovirus infection. MiXCR, run by TCRdb on the reads, gives a single entry per CDR3 protein. The data hold hundreds of thousands of distinct CDR3 sequences, with roughly a sixth observed a single time. V lost 5 bases, J lost 0 bases, and 3 bases stayed unmatched. The CDR3 has 14 residues. The chain uses TRBV12-3 or TRBV12-4 and TRBJ2-7, with 8 nucleotides matching TRBD1. This TCR was sampled from a human donor in good health (CMV status not recorded). Some clones in this sample may be carry-over from other donors' samples. Specimen: PBMCs. The CDR3 region has the DNA TGTGCCAGCAGTCCCAGGGGGCACTCCTACGAGCAGTACTTC. This codes for CASSPRGHSYEQYF.